Listed below are T cell receptor beta chains from one sample, sequenced in a study of T cell responses to AZD1222 COVID-19 vaccine. The repertoire was sequenced with immunoSEQ multiplex PCR; TCRdb's copy has only in-frame clones and lacks some. The data show about 140,000 clones, with approximately 91% seen just once and about 4.8% held by the top ten. Specimen: peripheral blood, collected on day 0 of AZD1222 vaccination. The receptor source for this set is an adult in good health. Both conserved end residues are part of each CDR3. The D gene is left open where the match is weak. The listing skips clone size in some rows; elsewhere it reads once, few, many or a size class.

d_gene,v_gene,abundance,j_gene,CDR3nt,CDR3aa
-,TRBV6-5,-,TRBJ2-7,TGTGCCAGCAGTTACTCATTCGAGCAGTACTTC,CASSYSFEQYF
-,TRBV29-1,-,TRBJ1-2,TGCAGCGTTGGGTGGAAGAGGAGGAACTATGGCTACACCTTC,CSVGWKRRNYGYTF
TRBD1,TRBV7-2,-,TRBJ2-4,TGTGCCAGCAGTCCAGGGGGTGGGGCCAAAAACATTCAGTACTTC,CASSPGGGAKNIQYF
-,TRBV11-3,-,TRBJ2-7,TGTGCCAGCAGCTTAAGACAGTCCTACGAGCAGTACTTC,CASSLRQSYEQYF
TRBD1,TRBV19,once,TRBJ1-5,TGTGCCAGTAGTACAGGGGGAAACAATCAGCCCCAGCATTTT,CASSTGGNNQPQHF
-,TRBV19,-,TRBJ1-4,TGTGCCAGTAGTAAACAGGCTCCAACTAATGAAAAACTGTTTTTT,CASSKQAPTNEKLFF
-,TRBV9,-,TRBJ2-2,TGTGCCAGCAGCGTGGGGGTAGCGATGAACACCGGGGAGCTGTTTTTT,CASSVGVAMNTGELFF
-,TRBV28,-,TRBJ2-3,TGTGCCAGCAGTTTTTGGACGGGAGAAGCTGATACGCAGTATTTT,CASSFWTGEADTQYF
-,TRBV6-5,-,TRBJ1-1,TGTGCCAGCACCTCAATGAGATTGAACACTGAAGCTTTCTTT,CASTSMRLNTEAFF
TRBD2,TRBV5-4,-,TRBJ2-7,TGTGCCAGCAGCTGGGGCCCGACTAGCGATCGCGAGCAGTACTTC,CASSWGPTSDREQYF
-,TRBV5-1,-,TRBJ2-1,TGCGCCAGCAGCGAGGAGGGGGTATGGGAGCAGTTCTTC,CASSEEGVWEQFF
-,TRBV6-1,-,TRBJ1-4,TGTGCCAGCAGTGAAAGCAGGGGAAATGAAAAACTGTTTTTT,CASSESRGNEKLFF
-,TRBV6-5,once,TRBJ1-2,TGTGCCAGCAGTTCTAACTATGGCTACACCTTC,CASSSNYGYTF
-,TRBV6-5,-,TRBJ2-7,TGTGCCAGCAGTTACTCTGCCGACAGCTCCTACGAGCAGTACTTC,CASSYSADSSYEQYF
TRBD1,TRBV6-6,-,TRBJ2-2,TGTGCCAGCAGCAGGGGACAGGGAGGAACCGGGGAGCTGTTTTTT,CASSRGQGGTGELFF
-,TRBV4-1,once,TRBJ1-1,TGCGCCAGCAGCCAAGAAGGTTCCGGGAACACTGAAGCTTTCTTT,CASSQEGSGNTEAFF
-,TRBV7-6,-,TRBJ1-5,TGTGCCAGCAGCATCCGTTCGGGCAATCAGCCCCAGCATTTT,CASSIRSGNQPQHF
-,TRBV5-1,-,TRBJ1-3,TGCGCCAGCAGCCTAGACACCTACTCTGGAAACACCATATATTTT,CASSLDTYSGNTIYF
-,TRBV19,-,TRBJ1-3,TGTGCCAGTAGTATACGAGGTTCTGGAAACACCATATATTTT,CASSIRGSGNTIYF
-,TRBV5-6,-,TRBJ1-1,TGTGCCAGCAGCTTCTCTTATTCCACTGAAGCTTTCTTT,CASSFSYSTEAFF
-,TRBV9,-,TRBJ2-1,TGTGCCAGTTCCCAGGGGGGATACAATGAGCAGTTCTTC,CASSQGGYNEQFF
TRBD1,TRBV19,few,TRBJ1-4,TGTGCCAGTAGACCGACAGGGGGCCGAACTAATGAAAAACTGTTTTTT,CASRPTGGRTNEKLFF
TRBD1,TRBV7-8,-,TRBJ1-1,TGTGCCAGCAGTCGTGGGACAGGGGGGACCACTGAAGCTTTCTTT,CASSRGTGGTTEAFF